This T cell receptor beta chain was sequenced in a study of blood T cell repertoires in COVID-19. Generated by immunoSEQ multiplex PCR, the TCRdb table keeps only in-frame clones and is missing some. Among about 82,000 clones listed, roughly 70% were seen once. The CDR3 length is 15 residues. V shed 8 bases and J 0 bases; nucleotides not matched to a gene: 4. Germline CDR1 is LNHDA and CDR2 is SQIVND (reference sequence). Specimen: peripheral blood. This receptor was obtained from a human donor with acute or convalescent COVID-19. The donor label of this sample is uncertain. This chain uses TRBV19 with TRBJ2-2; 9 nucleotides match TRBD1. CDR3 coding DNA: TGTGCCAGTGGGACAGGGCCCACGAACACCGGGGAGCTGTTTTTT. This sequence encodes CASGTGPTNTGELFF.